This passage covers 31 T cell receptor beta chains from one sample sequenced in a study of monozygotic twins with inflammatory bowel disease. TCRdb reprocessed the 5' RACE reads and stores each CDR3 protein as one record, lacking DNA. The sample has 440,000 or so distinct CDR3 sequences; the top ten hold roughly 2.5%. Specimen: blood. These receptors were taken from a human donor with ulcerative colitis or Crohn's disease, or a healthy co-twin of an affected twin (not recorded which).

This sequence joins TRBV5-6 and TRBJ2-1; TCRdb names TRBD2, which stays unverified in the absence of DNA. The germline CDR1 and CDR2 sequences are SGHDT and YYEEEE. This CDR3 has 18 amino acids. CDR3 amino acids: CASSLAAGGLLSYNEQFF.

The chain couples TRBV29-1 to TRBJ2-1; TCRdb outputs TRBD1, but without DNA this stays unchecked. The CDR3 sequence is 14 residues long. The germline CDR1 and CDR2 sequences are SQVTM and ANQGSEA. This CDR3 reads CSVAFRPGGDEQFF.

V is TRBV4-2 and J is TRBJ2-3; TCRdb returns TRBD2, unconfirmable since there is no DNA. The CDR3 runs to 16 residues. Germline V gene lookup returns CDR1 LGHNA and CDR2 YNFKEQ. Here the CDR3 reads CASSPGLAGWGDTQYF.

This sequence joins TRBV28 and TRBJ1-2; no DNA is available, so the TRBD1 call from TCRdb remains unchecked. This CDR3 has 14 residues. From germline, CDR1 is MDHEN and CDR2 SYDVKM. The CDR3 loop reads CASTPLGLNYGYTF.

The genes are TRBV5-5 and TRBJ1-6; TCRdb selects TRBD1, and the lack of DNA leaves this call unchecked. Germline CDR1 reads SGHKS; CDR2 reads YYEKEE (reference sequence). CDR3 size: 18 residues. The CDR3 region is CASSTGPPVLSYNSPLHF.

J is TRBJ2-1 and V is TRBV12-3 or TRBV12-4. This CDR3 comprises 15 residues. CDR3 residues: CASSLGRRWYNEQFF.

The gene calls are TRBV5-8 and TRBJ1-2. The CDR3 sequence is 14 residues long. Germline values: CDR1 SGHTS, CDR2 YDEGEE. This chain's CDR3 is CASSVTGRNYGYTF.

CDR3 sequence: CASSVAPRTEAFF. J is TRBJ1-1 and V is TRBV9. The CDR3 has 13 amino acids. The V gene's germline CDR1 is SGDLS and CDR2 YYNGEE. Filled out from reference TRBV9 and TRBJ1-1, the complete variable domain reads DSGVTQTPKHLITATGQRVTLRCSPRSGDLSVYWYQQSLDQGLQFLIQYYNGEERAKGNILERFSAQQFPDLHSELNLSSLELGDSALYFCASSVAPRTEAFFGQGTRLTVV.

The genes are TRBV27 and TRBJ2-5; there is no DNA to check the TCRdb D call of TRBD1. The CDR3 is 16 residues long. Germline assignment: CDR1 MNHEY and CDR2 SMNVEV (reference sequence). The CDR3 reads CASSSSGQGKQETQYF.

CDR3 protein: CASSGSVGGLYNEQFF. The chain recombines TRBV6-2 or TRBV6-3 with TRBJ2-1; TCRdb names TRBD1, which stays unverified in the absence of DNA. Germline values: CDR1 MNHEY, CDR2 SVGEGT. This CDR3 region has 16 residues.

The CDR3 is CATSGGTIGYGYTF. This chain connects TRBV15 to TRBJ1-2; TCRdb calls TRBD1, which cannot be checked without DNA. Germline CDR1 and CDR2: LNHNV and YYDKDF (reference sequence). This CDR3 spans 14 amino acids.

V and J are TRBV20-1 and TRBJ1-4; TCRdb's D call of TRBD1 is untestable without DNA. CDR1 and CDR2 from the germline V gene are DFQATT and SNEGSKA (reference sequence). The CDR3 contains 14 residues. CDR3 region: CSAPKVEGGEKLFF.

The chain employs TRBV5-1 and TRBJ2-7; no DNA is available, so the TRBD1 call from TCRdb remains unchecked. CDR1 is SGHRS and CDR2 is YFSETQ in the germline V gene. The CDR3 runs to 16 residues. The CDR3 reads CASSPGGTGRIYEQYF.

This sequence joins TRBV7-2 and TRBJ1-5; as DNA is missing, the TRBD1 call by TCRdb cannot be tested. The CDR3 loop spans 17 amino acids. Germline loops: CDR1 SGHTA, CDR2 FQGNSA. The CDR3 loop reads CASSLGSGGGKYQPQHF.

The J gene is TRBJ2-5, the V gene TRBV15; TCRdb reports TRBD1, a call that lacks DNA to check it against. The length of the CDR3 is 14 residues. Germline-derived CDR1 and CDR2 are LNHNV and YYDKDF (reference sequence). The CDR3 spells CATSRQGGGETQYF.

The chain uses TRBV12-3 or TRBV12-4 and TRBJ2-7; lacking DNA, the TRBD2 call made by TCRdb goes unchecked. This CDR3 region has 13 residues. CDR3 region: CASSRLAGYEQYF.

The chain links TRBV12-3 or TRBV12-4 to TRBJ2-1; TCRdb's D call of TRBD1 is untestable without DNA. The CDR3 length is 14 residues. The CDR3 sequence: CASISARENNEQFF.

The J gene is TRBJ2-7, the V gene TRBV18; TCRdb's D call of TRBD1 is untestable without DNA. The CDR3 is made up of 16 amino acids. CDR1 and CDR2 from the germline V gene are KGHSH and LQKENI. This CDR3 is CASSPQGTGPTYEQYF.

The CDR3 loop reads CSARDLREVHEQYF. The V and J genes are TRBV20-1 and TRBJ2-7. This CDR3 is 14 amino acids long. Looked up from germline, CDR1 is DFQATT and CDR2 is SNEGSKA (reference sequence).

The chain joins TRBV3-1 to TRBJ1-2. Germline V gene data show CDR1 as LGHDT and CDR2 as YNNKEL (reference sequence). The CDR3 totals 12 residues. CDR3 sequence: CASSQGFGGYTF.

The chain is built from TRBV28 and TRBJ2-7; TCRdb indicates TRBD1, and absent DNA this call remains unverified. The length of the CDR3 is 15 residues. Per germline, CDR1 MDHEN and CDR2 SYDVKM. CDR3 sequence reads: CATGQGQLVPHEQYF.

The genes are TRBV27 and TRBJ2-3; without DNA, the TCRdb call of TRBD2 cannot be checked. Germline V lookup: CDR1 MNHEY, CDR2 SMNVEV (reference sequence). The CDR3 totals 15 residues. This CDR3 is CASSARLVPRDTQYF.

The chain uses TRBV3-1 and TRBJ1-3; as DNA is missing, the TRBD1 call by TCRdb cannot be tested. Germline V gives CDR1 LGHDT, CDR2 YNNKEL (reference sequence). The CDR3 length is 17 residues. CDR3 in amino acids: CASSQDGQTFSGNTIYF.

This chain links TRBV10-3 with TRBJ2-7; lacking DNA, the TRBD1 call made by TCRdb goes unchecked. The CDR3 contains 13 residues. Germline assignment: CDR1 ENHRY and CDR2 SYGVKD. The CDR3 protein is CAISAGQLYEQYF.

The chain employs TRBV12-3 or TRBV12-4 and TRBJ1-1. This CDR3 spans 11 amino acids. CDR3 protein: CASSLSNVAFF.

J is TRBJ2-1 and V is TRBV5-1; TCRdb's D gene call, TRBD1, goes unchecked for lack of DNA. CDR3 length equals 14 residues. From germline, CDR1 is SGHRS and CDR2 YFSETQ. CDR3 in amino acids: CASSLETGENEQFF. The variable domain in full, with the rest retrieved from reference TRBV5-1 and TRBJ2-1, is KAGVTQTPRYLIKTRGQQVTLSCSPISGHRSVSWYQQTPGQGLQFLFEYFSETQRNKGNFPGRFSGRQFSNSRSEMNVSTLELGDSALYLCASSLETGENEQFFGPGTRLTVL.

V usage is TRBV10-2 and J usage is TRBJ1-2; TCRdb names TRBD1, which stays unverified in the absence of DNA. From germline, CDR1 is WSHSY and CDR2 SAAADI. This CDR3 is built from 14 residues. CDR3 region: CASSSRAGDYGYTF.

J is TRBJ1-3 and V is TRBV4-1. The V gene's germline CDR1 is MGHRA and CDR2 YSYEKL. There are 17 residues in the CDR3. CDR3: CASSQEMHVLSGNTIYF.

The gene calls are TRBV6-1 and TRBJ1-4. CDR1 and CDR2 (germline): MNHNS, SASEGT. The CDR3 is 14 amino acids. CDR3 protein: CASSPGRVNEKLFF.

V usage is TRBV10-3 and J usage is TRBJ1-2; without DNA, the TCRdb call of TRBD1 cannot be checked. This CDR3 contains 14 residues. Germline assignment: CDR1 ENHRY and CDR2 SYGVKD. The CDR3 loop is CATRPFDRTYGYTF.

The genes are TRBV9 and TRBJ2-4; TCRdb calls TRBD1, which cannot be checked without DNA. This CDR3 contains 16 residues. CDR1 is SGDLS, CDR2 YYNGEE, per germline. CDR3: CASSASTGIHKNIQYF.